This TCR beta chain was identified during a study of T cell responses to AZD1222 COVID-19 vaccine. For this clone: Its antigen is undetermined.

Some clones are missing from TCRdb's copy, which holds only in-frame ones; the method was immunoSEQ multiplex PCR. Among roughly 84,000 clones listed, 80% to 90% were seen once. Regarding the study as a whole: Repertoire sampling happened only post peak T cell response. Following two doses of AZD1222, Spike-specific TCR breadth and depth rose. Spike as a whole was targeted by vaccine-associated CD4 TCRs, dominant at 160-218 and 743-854. Reports indicate that nearly half of spike-specific TCRs are directed at unmutated variant regions.

Sequencing used peripheral blood, obtained 28 days after the second AZD1222 dose. This clonotype originated in an adult who received the AZD1222 COVID-19 vaccine.

The CDR3 is CSVREYDYNEQFF. Here the CDR3 DNA reads TGCAGCGTCCGGGAGTACGACTACAATGAGCAGTTCTTC. The V gene is TRBV29-1, the J gene TRBJ2-1; D may be TRBD2 (6 bases). The germline gives CDR1 SQVTM, CDR2 ANQGSEA. This CDR3 is built from 13 residues. The V end was cut by 6 bases, the J end by 3 bases, with 12 bases between.